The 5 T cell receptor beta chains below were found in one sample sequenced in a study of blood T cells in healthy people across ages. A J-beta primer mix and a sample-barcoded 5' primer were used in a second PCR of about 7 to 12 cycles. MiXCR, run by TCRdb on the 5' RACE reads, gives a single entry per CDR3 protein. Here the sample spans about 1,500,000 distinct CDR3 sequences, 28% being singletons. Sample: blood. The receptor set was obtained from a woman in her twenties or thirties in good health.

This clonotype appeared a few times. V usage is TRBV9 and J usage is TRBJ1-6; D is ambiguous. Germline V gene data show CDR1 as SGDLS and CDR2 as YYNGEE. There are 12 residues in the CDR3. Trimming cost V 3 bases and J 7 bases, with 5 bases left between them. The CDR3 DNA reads TGTGCCAGCAGCGCCAAAAATTCACCCCTCCACTTT. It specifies CASSAKNSPLHF.

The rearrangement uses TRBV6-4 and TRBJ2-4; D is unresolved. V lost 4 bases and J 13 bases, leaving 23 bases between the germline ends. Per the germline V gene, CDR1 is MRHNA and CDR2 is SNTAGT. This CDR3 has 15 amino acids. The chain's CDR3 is CASSARGSSYNEQYF. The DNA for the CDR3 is TGTGCCAGCAGTGCAAGAGGTTCCTCCTACAATGAGCAGTACTTC.

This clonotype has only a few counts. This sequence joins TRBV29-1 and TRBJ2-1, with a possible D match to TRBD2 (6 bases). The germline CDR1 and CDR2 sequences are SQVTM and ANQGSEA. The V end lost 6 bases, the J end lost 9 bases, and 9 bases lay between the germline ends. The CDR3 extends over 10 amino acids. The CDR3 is CSVGGTEQFF. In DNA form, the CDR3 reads TGCAGCGTCGGGGGTACTGAGCAGTTCTTC.

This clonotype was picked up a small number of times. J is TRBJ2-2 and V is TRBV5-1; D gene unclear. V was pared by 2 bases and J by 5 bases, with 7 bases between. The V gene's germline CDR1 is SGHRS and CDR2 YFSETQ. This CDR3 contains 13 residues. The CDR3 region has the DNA TGCGCCAGCAGCTTCACATCGACCGGGGAGCTGTTTTTT. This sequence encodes CASSFTSTGELFF.

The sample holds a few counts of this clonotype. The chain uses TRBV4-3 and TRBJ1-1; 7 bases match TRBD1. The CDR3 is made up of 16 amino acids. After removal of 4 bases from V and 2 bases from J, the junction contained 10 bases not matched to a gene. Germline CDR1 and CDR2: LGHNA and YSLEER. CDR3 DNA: TGCGCCAGCAGCCCACGGGGGACAGCCGTAAACACTGAAGCTTTCTTT. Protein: CASSPRGTAVNTEAFF.